This T cell receptor beta chain was sequenced for a study of T cell repertoires in cytomegalovirus infection. Study at large: It was the public TCR beta signatures that indicated both CMV infection and matching HLA type.

V gave up 2 bases and J gave up 7 bases, with 14 bases separating them. The germline V gene encodes CDR1 SGHVS and CDR2 FQNEAQ. The CDR3 totals 14 residues. TCRdb re-called the reads through MiXCR, storing one row per CDR3 protein. In the table there are about 900,000 distinct CDR3 sequences, roughly 30% of which are singletons. In regard to this clonotype: Its cognate antigen is unknown.

The TCR sequence derives from a human donor in good health (CMV status not recorded). Some clones in this sample may be carry-over from other donors' samples. Sample: cultured CD8+ T cells from PBMCs, taken from culture after CMV antigen stimulation. The chain links TRBV7-8 to TRBJ1-1; D might be TRBD1 (5 bases). Written as DNA, the CDR3 is TGTGCCAGCAGCTTAAGGGGAGAACGTTATGAAGCTTTCTTT. Encoded protein: CASSLRGERYEAFF. Looking up the rest from reference TRBV7-8 and TRBJ1-1 gives the full variable domain: GAGVSQSPRYKVAKRGQDVALRCDPISGHVSLFWYQQALGQGPEFLTYFQNEAQLDKSGLPSDRFFAERPEGSVSTLKIQRTQQEDSAVYLCASSLRGERYEAFFGQGTRLTVV.